This T cell receptor (beta chain) was retrieved from a study of blood T cell repertoires in COVID-19. Study context: T cells, B-cell-depleted T cells, or PBMCs supplied cDNA or gDNA.

Deletions cut 1 base from V and 9 bases from J, with 12 bases between. CDR1 is MNHEY and CDR2 is SVGEGT in the germline V gene. The CDR3 loop spans 13 amino acids. TCRdb's table, derived via immunoSEQ multiplex PCR, lists solely in-frame clones and lacks some. The data hold approximately 150,000 clones, with roughly 87% observed a single time. Specimen: peripheral blood. This TCR was recovered from a woman between 50 and 59 years old with acute or convalescent COVID-19. The rearrangement uses TRBV6-2 or TRBV6-3 and TRBJ2-5, with D possibly being TRBD1 (6 bases). Written as DNA, the CDR3 is TGTGCCAGCAGTTACTTAGGGGGAGAACCCCAGTACTTC. This codes for CASSYLGGEPQYF.